This T cell receptor (beta chain) stems from a study of blood T cell repertoires in COVID-19. Study-wide context: Samples taken during acute and convalescent COVID-19 were collected in the United States, Italy and Spain.

The CDR3 runs 16 residues. CDR1 and CDR2 from the germline V gene are LGHNT and FRNRAP. With 5 bases clipped from V and 10 bases from J, the junction kept 13 bases outside the gene matches. In the authors' workflow: Nucleated cell counts were estimated from reference gene primer amplification. Libraries were prepared by immunoSEQ multiplex PCR; TCRdb keeps only in-frame clonotypes and omits some of them. D and trimming were read from the DNA, whereas the V and J calls and clone size are those reported in that table. The sample lists about 200,000 clones; around 85% were seen once. This TCR derives from a woman in her sixties or seventies with acute or convalescent COVID-19. Input material: peripheral blood. This chain joins TRBV12-5 and TRBJ2-1, with 11 bases aligning to TRBD2. The CDR3 reads CASGSPLAGGPREQFF. CDR3 in DNA: TGTGCTAGTGGTAGCCCCTTAGCGGGAGGGCCGCGAGAGCAGTTCTTC.